Each of the 7 T cell receptor beta chains below was sequenced from the same sample in a study of blood T cell repertoires in COVID-19. TCRdb's copy holds only in-frame clones and misses some; the assay was immunoSEQ multiplex PCR. The sample consists of roughly 180,000 clones, roughly 84% of them appearing once. Sequencing was done on a sample of PBMCs or T cells enriched from blood (not recorded which). The receptors originated from a man between 60 and 70 years old who had recovered from COVID-19.

The V call is TRBV21-1, the J call TRBJ2-1; whether TRBD2, the table's D call, matches the DNA was not checked. TRBV21-1 is noted as a pseudogene. CDR3 size: 17 residues. CDR3 protein: CASSKDGSDRAYNEQFF. CDR3 sequence (DNA): TGTGCCAGCAGCAAAGACGGTAGCGACCGGGCCTACAATGAGCAGTTCTTC.

This chain connects TRBV28 to TRBJ2-7, with D perhaps matching TRBD1 (6 bases). The CDR3 runs 13 residues. The germline gives CDR1 MDHEN, CDR2 SYDVKM. Trimming removed 6 bases from V and 2 bases from J, with 11 bases in between. CDR3 residues: CASRSGQPYEQYF. The CDR3 nucleotides read TGTGCCAGCAGAAGCGGACAGCCCTACGAGCAGTACTTC.

The chain couples TRBV28 to TRBJ1-2; tentatively, D is TRBD1 (6 bases). This CDR3 is 15 amino acids long. Trimming left V 10 bases short and J 3 bases short, with 21 bases between. From germline, CDR1 is MDHEN and CDR2 SYDVKM. CDR3 coding DNA: TGTGCCACCCTCTCTGGGGGACAACAATACTATGGCTACACCTTC. This sequence encodes CATLSGGQQYYGYTF.

The V call is TRBV2, the J call TRBJ2-4, with TRBD1 matching 7 bases. The J segment lost 0 bases and the V segment lost 6 bases, leaving 11 bases of the junction unmatched. Germline-derived CDR1 and CDR2 are SNHLY and FYNNEI. The CDR3 sequence is 17 residues long. CDR3 amino acids: CASRAGQELLAKNIQYF. CDR3 sequence (DNA): TGTGCCAGCAGGGCCGGACAGGAGCTTCTAGCCAAAAACATTCAGTACTTC.

The chain couples TRBV7-9 to TRBJ1-4, with 7 bases fitting TRBD1. The CDR3 consists of 15 residues. V was clipped by 5 bases and J by 8 bases; unmatched bases: 11. The germline gives CDR1 SEHNR, CDR2 FQNEAQ (reference sequence). The CDR3 coding sequence is TGTGCCAGCAGCGTCCAGGGGGGATATGAGGAAAAACTGTTTTTT. Residues: CASSVQGGYEEKLFF.

Note on this clone: The junction and the germline gene differ at one end; a read error may be behind it. This chain links TRBV7-7 with TRBJ2-1; 9 bases align to TRBD2. The CDR3 contains 15 residues. Germline loops: CDR1 SSHAT, CDR2 FNYEAQ (reference sequence). CDR3 DNA sequence: TGTGCTAGCAGCGAGAGCGGGGGGTCCTACAATGAGCAGTTCTTC. Residues: CASSESGGSYNEQFF.

The chain couples TRBV5-6 to TRBJ2-7; 10 nucleotides match TRBD2. The CDR3 consists of 15 residues. Trimming took 4 bases from V and 2 from J; bases not matched to a gene: 6. CDR1 and CDR2 from the germline V gene are SGHDT and YYEEEE. CDR3 DNA sequence: TGTGCCAGCAGCCCGGGACTAGCGCCAACCTACGAGCAGTACTTC. This translates into CASSPGLAPTYEQYF.